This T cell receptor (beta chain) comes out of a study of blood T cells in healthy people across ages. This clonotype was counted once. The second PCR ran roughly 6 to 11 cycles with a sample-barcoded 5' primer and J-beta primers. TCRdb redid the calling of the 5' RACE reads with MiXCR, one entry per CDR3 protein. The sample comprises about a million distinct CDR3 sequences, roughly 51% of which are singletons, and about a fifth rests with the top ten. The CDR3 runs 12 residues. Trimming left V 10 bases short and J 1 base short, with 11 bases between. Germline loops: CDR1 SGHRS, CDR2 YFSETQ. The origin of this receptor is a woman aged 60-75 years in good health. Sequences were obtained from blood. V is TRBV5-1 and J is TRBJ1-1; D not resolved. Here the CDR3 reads CASGPGNTEAFF. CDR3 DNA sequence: TGCGCCTCTGGTCCAGGGAACACTGAAGCTTTCTTT.